The present T cell receptor beta chain was sequenced within a study of cytomegalovirus exposure and HLA in healthy donors. The study's findings and limits: Most TCR sequences proved rare, with some public TCRs found in many donors. Presence/absence analyses assumed roughly uniform sequencing depth across donors, which may not hold.

In the PCR, 60 Vbeta and 13 Jbeta primers were used. Only in-frame clones appear in the TCRdb table, and some are missing; sequencing was by immunoSEQ multiplex PCR. The sample gives 100,000 to 150,000 clones, around three quarters of which show up once; around 2.5% is in the top ten. This clone appeared once. What it recognizes is unknown. The CDR3 totals 14 residues. Germline V lookup: CDR1 SGHVS, CDR2 FQNEAQ. The V segment lost 5 bases and the J segment 12 bases; nucleotides outside the gene matches: 12. The source material was PBMCs. This TCR came from an older woman in good health and CMV-seropositive. The chain carries TRBV7-8 and TRBJ2-4, with 8 bases fitting TRBD2. CDR3 sequence reads: CASSPIRSGGAQYF. Written as DNA, the CDR3 is TGTGCCAGCAGCCCGATAAGGTCGGGGGGGGCTCAGTACTTC.